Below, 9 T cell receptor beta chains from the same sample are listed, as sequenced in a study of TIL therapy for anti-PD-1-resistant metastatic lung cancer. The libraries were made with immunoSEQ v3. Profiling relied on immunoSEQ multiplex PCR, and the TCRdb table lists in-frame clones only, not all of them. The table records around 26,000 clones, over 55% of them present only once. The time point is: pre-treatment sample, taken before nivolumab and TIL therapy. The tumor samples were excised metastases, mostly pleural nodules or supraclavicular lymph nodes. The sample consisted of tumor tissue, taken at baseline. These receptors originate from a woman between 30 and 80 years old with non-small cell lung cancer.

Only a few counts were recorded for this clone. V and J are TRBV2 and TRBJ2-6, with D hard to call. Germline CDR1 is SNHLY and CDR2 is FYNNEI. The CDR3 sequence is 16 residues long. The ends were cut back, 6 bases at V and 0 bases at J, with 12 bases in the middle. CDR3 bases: TGTGCCAGCAGCCAGCACGAACCCTCTGGGGCCAACGTCCTGACTTTC. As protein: CASSQHEPSGANVLTF.

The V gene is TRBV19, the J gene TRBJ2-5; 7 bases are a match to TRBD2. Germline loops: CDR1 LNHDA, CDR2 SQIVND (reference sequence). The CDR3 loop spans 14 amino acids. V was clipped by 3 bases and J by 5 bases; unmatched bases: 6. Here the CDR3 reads CASSILAEGETQYF. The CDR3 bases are TGTGCCAGTAGTATCCTAGCGGAGGGGGAGACCCAGTACTTC.

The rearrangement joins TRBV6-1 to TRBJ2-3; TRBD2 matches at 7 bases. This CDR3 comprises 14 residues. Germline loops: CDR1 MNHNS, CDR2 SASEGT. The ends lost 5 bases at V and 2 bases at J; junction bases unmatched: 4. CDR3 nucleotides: TGTGCCAGCAGTCGGACTAGTCTCACAGATACGCAGTATTTT. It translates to CASSRTSLTDTQYF.

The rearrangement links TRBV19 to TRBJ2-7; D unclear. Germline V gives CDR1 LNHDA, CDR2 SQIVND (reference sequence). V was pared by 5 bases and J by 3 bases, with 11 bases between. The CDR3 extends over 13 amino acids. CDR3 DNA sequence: TGTGCCAGTAGTCCGGACGGTTACTACGAGCAGTACTTC. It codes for CASSPDGYYEQYF.

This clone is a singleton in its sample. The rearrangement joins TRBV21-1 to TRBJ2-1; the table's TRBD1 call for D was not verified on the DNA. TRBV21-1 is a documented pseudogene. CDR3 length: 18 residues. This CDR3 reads CASSTRTGERGVFYEQFF. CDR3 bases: TGTGCCAGCAGCACCCGGACAGGGGAGAGGGGAGTGTTCTATGAGCAGTTCTTC.

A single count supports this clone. Here the CDR3 DNA reads TGTGCCAGCAGCCAACAAATAGATGGGCTCGAGCAGTACTTC. It is translated as CASSQQIDGLEQYF. The rearrangement uses TRBV4-2 and TRBJ2-7; D call uncertain. Germline-derived CDR1 and CDR2 are LGHNA and YNFKEQ. V was pared by 2 bases and J by 6 bases, with 14 bases between. The CDR3 loop spans 14 amino acids.

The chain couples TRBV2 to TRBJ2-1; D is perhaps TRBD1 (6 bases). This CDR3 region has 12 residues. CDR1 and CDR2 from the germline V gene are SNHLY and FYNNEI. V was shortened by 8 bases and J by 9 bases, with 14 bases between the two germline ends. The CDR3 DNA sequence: TGTGCCAGCGGGCCAGGGGAGAGTGAGCAGTTCTTC. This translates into CASGPGESEQFF.

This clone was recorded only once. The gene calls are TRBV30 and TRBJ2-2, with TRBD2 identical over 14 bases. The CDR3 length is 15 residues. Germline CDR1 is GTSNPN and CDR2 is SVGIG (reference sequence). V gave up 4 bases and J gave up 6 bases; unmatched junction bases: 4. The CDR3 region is CAWKRLAGGPGELFF. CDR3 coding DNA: TGTGCCTGGAAACGACTAGCGGGAGGGCCCGGGGAGCTGTTTTTT.

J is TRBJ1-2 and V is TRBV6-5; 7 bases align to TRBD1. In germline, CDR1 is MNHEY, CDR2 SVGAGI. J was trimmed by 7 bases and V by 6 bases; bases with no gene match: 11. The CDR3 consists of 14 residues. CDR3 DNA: TGTGCCAGCAGCCGAGGACAGGCTAGGAGTGGCTACACCTTC. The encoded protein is CASSRGQARSGYTF.